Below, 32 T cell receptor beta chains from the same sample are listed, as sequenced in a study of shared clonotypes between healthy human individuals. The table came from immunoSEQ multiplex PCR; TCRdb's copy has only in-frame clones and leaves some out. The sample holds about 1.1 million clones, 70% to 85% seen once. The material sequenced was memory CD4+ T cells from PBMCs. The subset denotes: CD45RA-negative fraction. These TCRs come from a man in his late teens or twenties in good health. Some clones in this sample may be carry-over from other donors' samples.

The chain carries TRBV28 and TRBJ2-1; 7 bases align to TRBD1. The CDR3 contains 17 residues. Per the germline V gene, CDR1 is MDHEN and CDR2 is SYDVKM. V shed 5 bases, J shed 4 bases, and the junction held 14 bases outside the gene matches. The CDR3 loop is CASSHRGDRPPYNEQFF. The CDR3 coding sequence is TGTGCCAGCAGTCACAGGGGTGACAGGCCGCCTTACAATGAGCAGTTCTTC.

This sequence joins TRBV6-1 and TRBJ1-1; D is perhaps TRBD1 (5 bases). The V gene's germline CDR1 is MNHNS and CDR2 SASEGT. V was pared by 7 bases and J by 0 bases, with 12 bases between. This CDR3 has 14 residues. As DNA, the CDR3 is TGTGCCAGCACCTACTGGGGGTTGAACACTGAAGCTTTCTTT. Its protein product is CASTYWGLNTEAFF.

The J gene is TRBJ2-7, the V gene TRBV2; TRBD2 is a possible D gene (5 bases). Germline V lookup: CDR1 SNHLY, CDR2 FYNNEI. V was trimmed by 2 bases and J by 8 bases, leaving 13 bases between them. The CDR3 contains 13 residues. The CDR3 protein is CASSESEGVKQYF. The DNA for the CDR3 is TGTGCCAGCAGTGAATCTGAGGGAGTAAAGCAGTACTTC.

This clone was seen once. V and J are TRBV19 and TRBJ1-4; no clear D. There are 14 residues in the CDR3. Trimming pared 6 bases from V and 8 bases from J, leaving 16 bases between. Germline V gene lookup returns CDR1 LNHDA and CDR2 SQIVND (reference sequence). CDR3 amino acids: CASSRRSRGEKLFF. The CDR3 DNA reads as TGTGCCAGTAGCAGGAGGTCGAGAGGGGAAAAACTGTTTTTT.

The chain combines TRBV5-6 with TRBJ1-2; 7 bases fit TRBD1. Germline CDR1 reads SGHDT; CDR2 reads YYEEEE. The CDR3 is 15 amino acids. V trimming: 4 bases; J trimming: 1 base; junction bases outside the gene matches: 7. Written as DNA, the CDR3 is TGTGCCAGCAGCCTCATGGACAGGATTAACTATGGCTACACCTTC. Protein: CASSLMDRINYGYTF.

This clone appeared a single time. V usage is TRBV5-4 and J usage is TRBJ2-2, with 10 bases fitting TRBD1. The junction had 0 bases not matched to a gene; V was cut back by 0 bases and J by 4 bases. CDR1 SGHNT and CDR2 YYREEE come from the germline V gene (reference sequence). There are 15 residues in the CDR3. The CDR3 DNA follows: TGTGCCAGCAGCTTGGGACAGGGGGCCACCGGGGAGCTGTTTTTT. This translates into CASSLGQGATGELFF.

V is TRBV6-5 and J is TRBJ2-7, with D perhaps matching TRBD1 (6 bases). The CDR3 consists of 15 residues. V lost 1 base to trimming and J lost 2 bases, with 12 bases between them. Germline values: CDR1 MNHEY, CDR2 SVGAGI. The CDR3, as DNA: TGTGCCAGCAGTTACTTAGAGGGGGAAGCCTACGAGCAGTACTTC. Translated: CASSYLEGEAYEQYF.

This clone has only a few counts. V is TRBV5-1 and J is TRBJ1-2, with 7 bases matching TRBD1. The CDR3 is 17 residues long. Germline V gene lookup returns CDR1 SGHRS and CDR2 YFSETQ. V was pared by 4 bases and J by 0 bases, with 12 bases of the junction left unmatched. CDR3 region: CASSLDGQAATNYGYTF. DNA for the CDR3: TGCGCCAGCAGCCTTGACGGACAGGCCGCCACTAACTATGGCTACACCTTC.

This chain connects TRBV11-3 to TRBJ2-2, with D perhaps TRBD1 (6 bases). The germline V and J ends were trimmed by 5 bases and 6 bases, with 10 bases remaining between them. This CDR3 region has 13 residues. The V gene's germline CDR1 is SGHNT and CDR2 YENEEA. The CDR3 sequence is CASSLRGSGELFF. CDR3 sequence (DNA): TGTGCCAGCAGCCTCAGGGGTTCCGGGGAGCTGTTTTTT.

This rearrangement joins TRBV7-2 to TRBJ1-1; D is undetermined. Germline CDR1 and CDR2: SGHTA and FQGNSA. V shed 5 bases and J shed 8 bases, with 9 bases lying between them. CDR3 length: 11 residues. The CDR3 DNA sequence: TGTGCCAGCAGCCCGCGGTTGGAAGCTTTCTTT. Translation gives CASSPRLEAFF.

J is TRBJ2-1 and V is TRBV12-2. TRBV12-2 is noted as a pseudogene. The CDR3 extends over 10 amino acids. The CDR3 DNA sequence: TGTGCAAGTCGCTACAATGAGCAGTTCTTC. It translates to CASRYNEQFF.

CDR3 nucleotide sequence: TGTGCCAGCACTCTAGCGGGAGTTGACACCGGGGAGCTGTTTTTT. Translation gives CASTLAGVDTGELFF. The genes are TRBV28 and TRBJ2-2; 10 bases are shared with TRBD2. CDR3 size: 15 residues. Germline values: CDR1 MDHEN, CDR2 SYDVKM. Trimming took 7 bases from V and 3 from J; bases not matched to a gene: 5.

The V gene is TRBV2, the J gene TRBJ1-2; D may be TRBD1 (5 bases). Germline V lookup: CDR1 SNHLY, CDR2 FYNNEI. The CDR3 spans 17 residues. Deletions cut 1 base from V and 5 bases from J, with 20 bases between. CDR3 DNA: TGTGCCAGCAGTGAAGACGGGACCACTGGGGGGAAATATGGCTACACCTTC. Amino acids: CASSEDGTTGGKYGYTF. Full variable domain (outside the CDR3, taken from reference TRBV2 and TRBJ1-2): EPEVTQTPSHQVTQMGQEVILRCVPISNHLYFYWYRQILGQKVEFLVSFYNNEISEKSEIFDDQFSVERPDGSNFTLKIRSTKLEDSAMYFCASSEDGTTGGKYGYTFGSGTRLTVV.

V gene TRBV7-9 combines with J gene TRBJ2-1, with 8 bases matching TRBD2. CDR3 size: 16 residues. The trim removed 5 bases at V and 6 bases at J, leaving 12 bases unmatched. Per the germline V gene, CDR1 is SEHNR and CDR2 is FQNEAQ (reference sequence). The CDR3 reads CASSPRGGLGLNEQFF. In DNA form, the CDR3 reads TGTGCCAGCAGCCCCCGGGGGGGGTTGGGTCTCAATGAGCAGTTCTTC.

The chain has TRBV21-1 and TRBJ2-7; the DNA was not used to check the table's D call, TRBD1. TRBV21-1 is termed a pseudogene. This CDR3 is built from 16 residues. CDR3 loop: CASSLPRDRGRGEQYF. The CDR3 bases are TGTGCCAGCAGCCTACCGAGGGACAGGGGGCGCGGCGAGCAGTACTTC.

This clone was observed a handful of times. In DNA form, the CDR3 reads TGTGCCAGCAGCTTGTGGCAGGGGGCAGGGAATGAGCAGTTCTTC. This sequence encodes CASSLWQGAGNEQFF. The chain recombines TRBV7-6 with TRBJ2-1; 8 bases are shared with TRBD1. V shed 3 bases and J 7 bases; nucleotides not matched to a gene: 8. The CDR3 loop spans 15 amino acids. The germline gives CDR1 SGHVS, CDR2 FNYEAQ. The complete variable domain, with remaining parts taken from reference TRBV7-6 and TRBJ2-1, reads GAGVSQSPRYKVTKRGQDVALRCDPISGHVSLYWYRQALGQGPEFLTYFNYEAQQDKSGLPNDRFSAERPEGSISTLTIQRTEQRDSAMYRCASSLWQGAGNEQFFGPGTRLTVL.

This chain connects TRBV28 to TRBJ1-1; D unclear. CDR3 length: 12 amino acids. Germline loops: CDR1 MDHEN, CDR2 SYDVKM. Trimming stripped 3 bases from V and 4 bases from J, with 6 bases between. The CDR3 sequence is CASSFYRTEAFF. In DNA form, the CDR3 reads TGTGCCAGCAGTTTTTATCGCACTGAAGCTTTCTTT.

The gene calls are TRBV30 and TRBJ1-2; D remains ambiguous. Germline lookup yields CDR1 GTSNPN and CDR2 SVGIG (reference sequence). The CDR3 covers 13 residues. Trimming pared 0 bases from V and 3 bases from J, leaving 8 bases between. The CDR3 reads CAWSVSSYYGYTF. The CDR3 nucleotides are TGTGCCTGGAGTGTATCCTCTTACTATGGCTACACCTTC.

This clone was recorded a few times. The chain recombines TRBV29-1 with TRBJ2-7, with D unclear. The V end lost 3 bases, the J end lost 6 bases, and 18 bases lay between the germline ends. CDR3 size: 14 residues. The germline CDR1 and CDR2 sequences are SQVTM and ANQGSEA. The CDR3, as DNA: TGCAGCGTTGAGGTGGGCTATCTCGATCGCGAGCAGTACTTC. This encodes CSVEVGYLDREQYF.

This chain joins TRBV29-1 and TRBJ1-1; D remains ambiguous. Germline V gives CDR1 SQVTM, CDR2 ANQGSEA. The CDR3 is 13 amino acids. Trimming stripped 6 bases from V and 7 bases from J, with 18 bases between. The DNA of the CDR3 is TGCAGCGTGGGCAAGAATCCTAAGGGTGAAGCTTTCTTT. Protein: CSVGKNPKGEAFF.

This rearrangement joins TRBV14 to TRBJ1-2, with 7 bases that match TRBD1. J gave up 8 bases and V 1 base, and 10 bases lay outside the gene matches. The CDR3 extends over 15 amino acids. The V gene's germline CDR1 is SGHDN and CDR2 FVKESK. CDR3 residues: CASSQGYRGRGGYTF. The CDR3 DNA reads TGTGCCAGCAGCCAAGGGTACAGGGGAAGGGGCGGCTACACCTTC. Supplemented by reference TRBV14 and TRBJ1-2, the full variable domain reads EAGVTQFPSHSVIEKGQTVTLRCDPISGHDNLYWYRRVMGKEIKFLLHFVKESKQDESGMPNNRFLAERTGGTYSTLKVQPAELEDSGVYFCASSQGYRGRGGYTFGSGTRLTVV.

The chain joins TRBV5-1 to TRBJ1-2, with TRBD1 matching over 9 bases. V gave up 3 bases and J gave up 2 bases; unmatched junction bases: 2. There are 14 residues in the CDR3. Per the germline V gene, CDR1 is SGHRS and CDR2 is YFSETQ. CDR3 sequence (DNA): TGCGCCAGCAGCTCAACAGGGGGCAACTATGGCTACACCTTC. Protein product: CASSSTGGNYGYTF. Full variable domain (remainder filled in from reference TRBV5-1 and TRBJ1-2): KAGVTQTPRYLIKTRGQQVTLSCSPISGHRSVSWYQQTPGQGLQFLFEYFSETQRNKGNFPGRFSGRQFSNSRSEMNVSTLELGDSALYLCASSSTGGNYGYTFGSGTRLTVV.

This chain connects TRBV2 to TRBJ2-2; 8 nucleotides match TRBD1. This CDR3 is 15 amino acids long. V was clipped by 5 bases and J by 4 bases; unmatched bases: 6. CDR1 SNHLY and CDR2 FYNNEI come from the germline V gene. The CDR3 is CASSRTGTSTGELFF. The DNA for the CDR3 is TGTGCCAGCAGTAGGACAGGGACTTCCACCGGGGAGCTGTTTTTT.

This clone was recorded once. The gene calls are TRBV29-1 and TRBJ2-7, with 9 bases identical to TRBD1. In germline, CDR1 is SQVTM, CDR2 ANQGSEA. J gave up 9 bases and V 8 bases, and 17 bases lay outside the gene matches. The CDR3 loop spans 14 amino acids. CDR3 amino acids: CSTSTGTGQGGQYF. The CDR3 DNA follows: TGCAGCACCTCGACCGGGACAGGGCAAGGGGGGCAGTACTTC.

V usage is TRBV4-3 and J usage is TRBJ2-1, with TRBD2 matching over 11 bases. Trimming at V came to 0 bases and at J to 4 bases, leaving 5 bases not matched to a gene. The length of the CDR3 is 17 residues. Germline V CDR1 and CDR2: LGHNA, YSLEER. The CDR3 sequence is CASSQEFTSGSYNEQFF. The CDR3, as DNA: TGCGCCAGCAGCCAAGAGTTTACTAGCGGGAGTTACAATGAGCAGTTCTTC.

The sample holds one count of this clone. The CDR3 DNA reads TGTGCCAGCAGTGAAGTGCACAACCAGGAGTTCTTC. This gives the protein CASSEVHNQEFF. The chain has TRBV6-1 and TRBJ2-1; D is unresolved. V shed 1 base and J shed 14 bases, with 12 bases lying between them. CDR1 is MNHNS, CDR2 SASEGT, per germline. The CDR3 spans 12 residues.

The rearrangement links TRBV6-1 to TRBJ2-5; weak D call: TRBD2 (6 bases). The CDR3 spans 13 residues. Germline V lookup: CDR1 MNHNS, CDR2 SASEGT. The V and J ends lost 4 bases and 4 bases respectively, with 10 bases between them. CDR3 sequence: CASSGGGPETQYF. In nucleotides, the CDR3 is TGTGCCAGCAGTGGGGGAGGTCCAGAGACCCAGTACTTC.

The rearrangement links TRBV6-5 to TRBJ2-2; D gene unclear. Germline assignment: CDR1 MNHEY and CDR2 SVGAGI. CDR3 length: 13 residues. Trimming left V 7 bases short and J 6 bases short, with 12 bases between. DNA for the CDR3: TGTGCCAGCACCAATAGTAGGGCCGGGGAGCTGTTTTTT. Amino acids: CASTNSRAGELFF.

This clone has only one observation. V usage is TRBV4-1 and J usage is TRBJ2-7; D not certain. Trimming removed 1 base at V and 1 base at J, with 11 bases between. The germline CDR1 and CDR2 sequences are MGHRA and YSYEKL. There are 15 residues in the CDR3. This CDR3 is CASSQGPKESYEQYF. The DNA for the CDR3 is TGCGCCAGCAGCCAAGGCCCCAAGGAGTCCTACGAGCAGTACTTC.

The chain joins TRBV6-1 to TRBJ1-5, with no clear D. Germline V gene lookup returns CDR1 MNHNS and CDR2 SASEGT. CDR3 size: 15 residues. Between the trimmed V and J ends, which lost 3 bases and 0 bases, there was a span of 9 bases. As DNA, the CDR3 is TGTGCCAGCAGTGAGCTAAGGGTTAGCAATCAGCCCCAGCATTTT. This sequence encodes CASSELRVSNQPQHF.

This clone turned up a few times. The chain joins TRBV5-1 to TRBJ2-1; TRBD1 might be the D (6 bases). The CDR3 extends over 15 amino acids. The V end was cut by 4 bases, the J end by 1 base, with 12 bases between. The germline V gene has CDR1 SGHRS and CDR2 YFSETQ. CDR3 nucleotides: TGCGCCAGCAGCGTTGGACAGAATTCCTACAATGAGCAGTTCTTC. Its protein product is CASSVGQNSYNEQFF.

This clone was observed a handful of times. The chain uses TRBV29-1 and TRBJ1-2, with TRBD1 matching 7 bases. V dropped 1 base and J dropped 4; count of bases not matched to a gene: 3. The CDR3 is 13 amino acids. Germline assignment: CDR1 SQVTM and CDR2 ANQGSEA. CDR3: CSVEVQGIYGYTF. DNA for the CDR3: TGCAGCGTTGAAGTACAGGGGATCTATGGCTACACCTTC.